The entry below gives a single TCR beta chain sequence along with its context. No antigen is known for it. These data belong to a study of cytomegalovirus exposure and HLA in healthy donors. Primers for the PCR totalled 60 Vbeta and 13 Jbeta. This table comes from immunoSEQ multiplex PCR, and its TCRdb copy is limited to in-frame clones, with some not included. The repertoire holds approximately 170,000 clones, around 78% seen once, with 1% in the top ten. After removal of 5 bases from V and 7 bases from J, the junction contained 7 bases not matched to a gene. Germline CDR1 is MDHEN and CDR2 is SYDVKM. CDR3 length: 13 amino acids. General observations from the study: A later analysis showed HLA-associated TCR beta chains outstripping equally common others in clonal expansion.

This clonotype was sampled from a middle-aged woman in good health and CMV-seronegative. Source material: PBMCs. The chain carries TRBV28 and TRBJ2-7; 8 nucleotides align to TRBD1. As DNA, the CDR3 is TGTGCCAGCAGTGCCGCAGGGGGCTGGGAGCAGTACTTC. This translates into CASSAAGGWEQYF.